The rows below give T cell receptor beta chains drawn from one sample of a study of blood T cell repertoires in COVID-19. Sequenced by immunoSEQ multiplex PCR; TCRdb stores in-frame clones only, minus some. The sample includes around 200,000 clones, 83% of them seen just once. Material: peripheral blood. These receptors came from a woman between 25 and 40 years old with COVID-19, enrolled during active disease. Each CDR3 is given with its conserved first and last residue. D genes are given only for firm matches. Size values are once, few and many counts, or a class for expanded clones, and some rows have none.

V	D	size	J	CDR3	DNA
TRBV4-3	TRBD1	.	TRBJ2-5	CASSQVYRGETQYF	TGCGCCAGCAGCCAAGTCTACAGGGGGGAGACCCAGTACTTC
TRBV2	TRBD2	.	TRBJ2-1	CASSELAGGLLLF	TGTGCCAGCAGTGAACTAGCGGGGGGACTATTACTCTTC
TRBV30	.	.	TRBJ2-2	CVIRYYREGYTNTGELFF	TGTGTCATCCGCTACTACAGGGAGGGTTATACGAACACCGGGGAGCTGTTTTTT
TRBV3-1/TRBV3-2	TRBD1	.	TRBJ2-5	CASSLQGASETQYF	TGTGCCAGCAGCTTACAGGGGGCGAGTGAGACCCAGTACTTC
TRBV5-1	.	.	TRBJ2-2	CASSPDVGGNTGELFF	TGCGCCAGCAGCCCGGACGTAGGGGGGAACACCGGGGAGCTGTTTTTT
TRBV9	.	.	TRBJ2-2	CASSVGSSGDTGELFF	TGTGCCAGCAGCGTAGGAAGTTCAGGGGACACCGGGGAGCTGTTTTTT
TRBV6-2/TRBV6-3	.	.	TRBJ1-1	CASSYRGNTEAFF	TGTGCCAGCAGTTACAGGGGAAACACTGAAGCTTTCTTT
TRBV28	.	few	TRBJ1-2	CASSAGGTDYGYTF	TGTGCCAGCAGTGCTGGAGGGACGGACTATGGCTACACCTTC
TRBV30	.	.	TRBJ1-4	CAWAQETTNEKLFF	TGTGCCTGGGCACAGGAGACAACTAATGAAAAACTGTTTTTT
TRBV7-2	TRBD1	.	TRBJ2-5	CASSYSRTGGSQETQYF	TGTGCCAGCAGCTATAGCCGGACAGGGGGCTCTCAAGAGACCCAGTACTTC
TRBV30	TRBD1	.	TRBJ1-4	CAWSPGGGDEKLFF	TGTGCCTGGTCCCCAGGGGGTGGAGATGAAAAACTGTTTTTT
TRBV28	.	.	TRBJ2-7	CASSFGGPYEQYF	TGTGCCAGCAGTTTTGGCGGTCCCTACGAGCAGTACTTC
TRBV6-5	.	.	TRBJ1-2	CASTLRVSSNYGYTF	TGTGCCAGCACCCTCCGGGTTTCTTCTAACTATGGCTACACCTTC
TRBV3-1/TRBV3-2	TRBD1	.	TRBJ1-2	CASRDRGNPGYTF	TGTGCCAGCAGAGACAGGGGAAACCCTGGCTACACCTTC
TRBV5-4	.	once	TRBJ2-5	CASSQAPTGKAETQYF	TGTGCCAGCAGCCAAGCCCCCACAGGGAAGGCAGAGACCCAGTACTTC
TRBV27	.	.	TRBJ1-3	CASSLLGSSGNTIYF	TGTGCCAGCAGTTTACTCGGGTCCTCTGGAAACACCATATATTTT
TRBV19	TRBD2	once	TRBJ2-1	CASSKREFYNEQFF	TGTGCCAGTAGCAAGCGGGAGTTCTACAATGAGCAGTTCTTC
TRBV19	.	.	TRBJ2-7	CASTGGPGPYEQYF	TGTGCCAGTACCGGCGGCCCCGGTCCCTACGAGCAGTACTTC
TRBV6-5	TRBD1	.	TRBJ1-3	CASSRDRDSGNTIYF	TGTGCCAGCAGCCGGGACAGGGACTCTGGAAACACCATATATTTT
TRBV7-6	TRBD1	.	TRBJ2-3	CASSLGGRDRGLTQYF	TGTGCCAGCAGCTTAGGGGGCCGGGACAGGGGCCTTACGCAGTATTTT
TRBV18	TRBD2	.	TRBJ2-5	CASSPPSGVRTETQYF	TGTGCCAGCTCACCCCCTAGCGGGGTGAGGACAGAGACCCAGTACTTC
TRBV9	.	.	TRBJ1-5	CASSEDSSNQPQHF	TGTGCCAGCAGCGAGGACAGTAGCAATCAGCCCCAGCATTTT
TRBV4-2	TRBD2	.	TRBJ2-1	CASSQEREGYNEQFF	TGTGCCAGCAGCCAAGAACGGGAGGGTTACAATGAGCAGTTCTTC
TRBV18	.	.	TRBJ2-7	CASSPVGDYEQYF	TGTGCCAGCTCACCGGTCGGTGACTACGAGCAGTACTTC
TRBV19	.	.	TRBJ1-2	CASSIIGRYGYTF	TGTGCCAGTAGTATCATCGGGAGATATGGCTACACCTTC
TRBV3-1/TRBV3-2	.	.	TRBJ1-4	CASSQGSTGLHEKLFF	TGTGCCAGCAGCCAAGGGTCTACAGGGCTACATGAAAAACTGTTTTTT
TRBV7-9	TRBD1	.	TRBJ1-2	CASSYNPGQRVDGYTF	TGTGCCAGCAGCTATAATCCGGGACAGAGAGTGGATGGCTACACCTTC
TRBV10-3	.	.	TRBJ1-1	CAISESTGRSNTEAFF	TGTGCCATCAGTGAGTCGACAGGTAGATCGAACACTGAAGCTTTCTTT
TRBV6-6	TRBD1	.	TRBJ2-3	CASSPLWDRPSTDTQYF	TGTGCCAGCAGTCCTCTATGGGACAGGCCTAGCACAGATACGCAGTATTTT
TRBV5-1	TRBD1	.	TRBJ2-7	CASSNPDGYRGYEQYF	TGCGCCAGCAGCAACCCGGATGGGTACAGGGGCTACGAGCAGTACTTC
TRBV9	TRBD1	.	TRBJ1-1	CASSPRDRVTGEAFF	TGTGCCAGCAGCCCCCGGGACAGGGTAACTGGTGAAGCTTTCTTT
TRBV6-2/TRBV6-3	.	.	TRBJ2-2	CASSYGRQNTGELFF	TGTGCCAGCAGTTATGGGAGACAGAACACCGGGGAGCTGTTTTTT
TRBV19	.	few	TRBJ1-2	CASNSWTAYNYGYTF	TGTGCCAGTAATTCCTGGACAGCTTATAACTATGGCTACACCTTC
TRBV2	.	.	TRBJ2-7	CASSEYQALSYEQYF	TGTGCCAGCAGTGAGTACCAGGCCCTTTCCTACGAGCAGTACTTC
TRBV5-6	.	.	TRBJ1-3	CASSLRGSGNTIYF	TGTGCCAGCAGCTTGAGGGGGTCTGGAAACACCATATATTTT
TRBV24-1	TRBD1	once	TRBJ2-7	CATSDPGQGLNEQYF	TGTGCCACCAGTGATCCGGGACAGGGATTGAACGAGCAGTACTTC
TRBV19	TRBD1	.	TRBJ1-5	CASLSRGPDSNQPQHF	TGTGCCAGCCTATCCAGGGGGCCCGATAGCAATCAGCCCCAGCATTTT
TRBV6-5	TRBD2	.	TRBJ2-5	CASSQRGGLETQYF	TGTGCCAGCAGTCAGCGGGGGGGCCTTGAGACCCAGTACTTC
TRBV7-2	.	.	TRBJ1-1	CASSSSMNTEAFF	TGTGCCAGCTCGTCAAGCATGAACACTGAAGCTTTCTTT
TRBV6-5	TRBD1	.	TRBJ1-3	CASSDSTGGGNTIYF	TGTGCCAGCAGTGACTCGACAGGGGGGGGAAACACCATATATTTT
TRBV27	.	.	TRBJ2-2	CASSFLLALYDTGELFF	TGTGCCAGCAGTTTTCTCCTAGCGTTATATGACACCGGGGAGCTGTTTTTT
TRBV24-1	TRBD2	.	TRBJ2-1	CATSDPIAGGPSNEQFF	TGTGCCACCAGTGATCCTATAGCGGGGGGGCCGTCGAATGAGCAGTTCTTC
TRBV7-9	.	.	TRBJ2-3	CASSPGRGMDTQYF	TGTGCCAGCAGCCCAGGACGGGGAATGGATACGCAGTATTTT
TRBV20-1	.	.	TRBJ2-3	CSASRKRTGTDTQYF	TGCAGTGCTAGTCGCAAGAGGACAGGCACAGATACGCAGTATTTT
TRBV3-1/TRBV3-2	.	.	TRBJ2-3	CASSQDLAGQDTQYF	TGTGCCAGCAGCCAAGACCTCGCGGGGCAAGATACGCAGTATTTT
TRBV7-9	.	few	TRBJ2-3	CASSLVRATDTQYF	TGTGCCAGCAGCTTAGTCAGGGCCACAGATACGCAGTATTTT
TRBV23-1	.	.	TRBJ1-6	CASSLTESSYNSPLHF	TGCGCCAGCAGTCTGACGGAGAGCTCCTATAATTCACCCCTCCACTTT
TRBV4-1	TRBD2	.	TRBJ2-5	CASSQAGGETQYF	TGCGCCAGCAGCCAAGCGGGAGGGGAGACCCAGTACTTC
TRBV11-1	.	.	TRBJ2-1	CASSLGIRDYNEQFF	TGTGCCAGCAGCTTAGGAATACGGGATTACAATGAGCAGTTCTTC
TRBV11-2	TRBD2	few	TRBJ2-2	CASSRPGTKRGLNTGELFF	TGTGCCAGCAGCCGCCCCGGGACAAAGCGGGGGTTAAACACCGGGGAGCTGTTTTTT
TRBV28	.	.	TRBJ2-1	CASNYRDNPYNEQFF	TGTGCCAGCAATTACAGGGATAATCCCTACAATGAGCAGTTCTTC
TRBV7-9	.	.	TRBJ1-4	CASSSGLTFLNEKLFF	TGTGCCAGCAGCTCAGGACTGACCTTCCTTAATGAAAAACTGTTTTTT
TRBV7-9	TRBD1	.	TRBJ2-7	CASSLGRGLVEQYF	TGTGCCAGCAGCTTGGGCAGGGGGCTTGTCGAGCAGTACTTC